This T cell receptor (beta chain) was identified during a study of CD4 and CD8 cells across lung adenocarcinoma regions (dated by TCRdb to between 2018 and 2020). Looking at the study overall: Intratumor heterogeneity of the T cell receptor repertoire was examined by comparing tumor centers with tumor margins.

This clonotype appeared once. Its antigen is unknown. This is likely a read error, given that the CDR3 carries no conserved phenylalanine or tryptophan at its end. The limits of the CDR3 on the DNA are not certain, so only TCRdb's listed CDR3 is given. The CDR3 extends over 20 residues, inclusive of both ends. Taken from the germline V gene (reference sequence), the CDR1 and CDR2 loops are LNHNV and YYDKDF. The donors were patients who had localized lung adenocarcinoma, which is a subtype of non-small cell lung cancer. The margins of localized lung adenocarcinomas were where the samples came from. CD4+ T cells from tumor tissue were profiled separately from CD8+ T cells for TCR repertoire analysis. Preparation of the library involved PCR. Sequencing used a HiSeq X Ten. The raw public data were reprocessed by TCRdb itself: fastp quality trimming at Q25, MiXCR clonotype calling, in-frame beta chains only. A single entry per CDR3 protein holds the most common genes and DNA from its merged rows. A total of some 3,500 distinct CDR3 sequences appear in this sample, approximately 57% of them only once. The ten largest clones capture less than 25% of the sample.

The V and J genes are TRBV15 and TRBJ2-5. Sequenced material: CD4+ T cells from the margin of a lung tumor. In the paper's terms, the cell subset or site label means: tumor margin region. The sequence was collected from a female donor with lung adenocarcinoma. The CD4 and CD8 labels of this study may be unreliable. The CDR3 loop reads CATTPGYFFFFLAEMRFHHV.